This is a list of T cell receptor beta chains from one sample in a study of blood T cell repertoires in COVID-19. Profiling relied on immunoSEQ multiplex PCR, and the TCRdb table lists in-frame clones only, not all of them. This table holds approximately 210,000 clones, around 82% found once. Input material: peripheral blood. These receptors were obtained from a woman of 80 years or more with acute or convalescent COVID-19. CDR3s include the opening cysteine and the closing phenylalanine or tryptophan. D genes are given only for firm matches. Clone size is given for some rows only: seen once, a few or many times, or a class if the clone is expanded.

d_gene	v_gene	j_gene	len	abundance	CDR3nt	CDR3aa
NA	TRBV7-9	TRBJ1-2	16	NA	TGTGCCAGCAGCGCCGCGGGGGCCAAGGCTAACTATGGCTACACCTTC	CASSAAGAKANYGYTF
NA	TRBV30	TRBJ1-1	14	NA	TGTGCCTGGAGGGCCGGGACACTGAACACTGAAGCTTTCTTT	CAWRAGTLNTEAFF
TRBD2	TRBV3-1/TRBV3-2	TRBJ2-1	15	NA	TGTGCCAGCAGCCAAAAGCGGGGGTGGTACAATGAGCAGTTCTTC	CASSQKRGWYNEQFF
NA	TRBV19	TRBJ1-3	14	NA	TGTGCCAGTACCACAGGTGCGGTCGGAAACACCATATATTTT	CASTTGAVGNTIYF
NA	TRBV5-4	TRBJ1-2	14	NA	TGTGCCAGCAGCACTAACAGGGAGCCCTATGGCTACACCTTC	CASSTNREPYGYTF
TRBD2	TRBV7-7	TRBJ2-5	15	NA	TGTGCCAGCAGCCCTGGGGACCGACTAGCCGAGGCCCAGTACTTC	CASSPGDRLAEAQYF
TRBD1	TRBV7-2	TRBJ1-2	16	NA	TGTGCCAGCAGCTCCGACAGGGTATCGTCCTATAGCGGCTACACCTTC	CASSSDRVSSYSGYTF
NA	TRBV25-1	TRBJ1-2	13	NA	TGTGCCAGCAGTGAAGTTGGAGACTATGGCTACACCTTC	CASSEVGDYGYTF
TRBD1	TRBV6-4	TRBJ1-6	16	NA	TGTGCCAGCAGTGACTTGCAGGGGGCGCCCAATTCACCCCTCCACTTT	CASSDLQGAPNSPLHF
NA	TRBV10-3	TRBJ2-2	15	few	TGTGCCACCACCACCGGCGAGGGGGTGACCGGGGAGCTGTTTTTT	CATTTGEGVTGELFF
TRBD2	TRBV19	TRBJ2-2	16	NA	TGTGCCAGTAGTAGAGCGGGGGGCCGTAGCACCGGGGAGCTGTTTTTT	CASSRAGGRSTGELFF
NA	TRBV18	TRBJ1-2	15	NA	TGTGCCAGCTCCCCGGCCGAGGGCGCGAACTATGGCTACACCTTC	CASSPAEGANYGYTF
NA	TRBV5-4	TRBJ1-2	14	NA	TGTGCCAGCAGTCCTGGAGGCATAAACTATGGCTACACCTTC	CASSPGGINYGYTF
TRBD1	TRBV28	TRBJ1-2	13	NA	TGTGCCAGCAGTTTAGGACAGGGTGAAGGCTACACCTTC	CASSLGQGEGYTF
NA	TRBV15	TRBJ2-1	14	NA	TGTGCCACCAGCCTACAAAACAGGTACAATGAGCAGTTCTTC	CATSLQNRYNEQFF
TRBD1	TRBV18	TRBJ1-2	17	NA	TGTGCCAGCTCACCCCAGATGGGGCCGGAGGGACAGTATGGCTACACCTTC	CASSPQMGPEGQYGYTF
TRBD1	TRBV11-2	TRBJ2-7	15	NA	TGTGCCAGCAGCCCGAACACCGGGACAGGGGACGAGCAGTACTTC	CASSPNTGTGDEQYF
TRBD1	TRBV5-1	TRBJ2-7	14	few	TGCGCCAGCAGCTTGTCAGCAGGGGGCTACGAGCAGTACTTC	CASSLSAGGYEQYF
NA	TRBV28	TRBJ1-1	13	few	TGTGCCAGCCCCGGGGGGCCCAACACTGAAGCTTTCTTT	CASPGGPNTEAFF
NA	TRBV29-1	TRBJ1-1	13	NA	TGCAGCGTCCGGCAGGGTTTAGGGAATGAAGCTTTCTTT	CSVRQGLGNEAFF
NA	TRBV2	TRBJ1-5	17	NA	TGTGCCAGCAGTGAAGGCGCGGGGGGAATGGGCAATCAGCCCCAGCATTTT	CASSEGAGGMGNQPQHF
NA	TRBV19	TRBJ1-5	13	NA	TGTGCCAGTAGTAGCGGGGCTCAGCAGCCCCAGCATTTT	CASSSGAQQPQHF
TRBD1	TRBV19	TRBJ1-2	17	NA	TGTGCCAGTAAAACTACAGGGGGGAGGGTGAACAACTATGGCTACACCTTC	CASKTTGGRVNNYGYTF
NA	TRBV5-1	TRBJ2-4	17	NA	TGCGCCAGCAGCTTGGGAACTAGCAGTCTAGCCAAAAACATTCAGTACTTC	CASSLGTSSLAKNIQYF
NA	TRBV14	TRBJ2-5	17	NA	TGTGCCAGCAGCCAAGTCATCGTCGGACAGTGGGCAGAGACCCAGTACTTC	CASSQVIVGQWAETQYF
TRBD2	TRBV6-4	TRBJ2-3	14	NA	TGTGCCAGCAGTGACTCGGGACTAGCCAAGACGCAGTATTTT	CASSDSGLAKTQYF
NA	TRBV14	TRBJ2-3	14	NA	TGTGCCAGCAGCCAGTCTAGACGCACAGATACGCAGTATTTT	CASSQSRRTDTQYF
NA	TRBV20-1	TRBJ1-3	14	NA	TGCAGTGCTAGTGGCAGGGCAACTGGAAACACCATATATTTT	CSASGRATGNTIYF
TRBD2	TRBV11-3	TRBJ2-3	16	once	TGTGCCAGCAGCTCAGACACTAGCGGTCGCACAGATACGCAGTATTTT	CASSSDTSGRTDTQYF
NA	TRBV2	TRBJ1-5	15	NA	TGTGCCAGCAGTGGATTGCAGAACACGGGGGTGGCCCAGCATTTT	CASSGLQNTGVAQHF
TRBD1	TRBV12-3/TRBV12-4	TRBJ1-1	12	NA	TGTGCCAGCAGTCGGACAGGGTTTGAAGCTTTCTTT	CASSRTGFEAFF
NA	TRBV28	TRBJ2-7	12	NA	TGTGCCAGCAGTTTTGGACAGTCGGAGCAGTACTTC	CASSFGQSEQYF
NA	TRBV6-5	TRBJ1-1	15	NA	TGTGCCAGCAGCCCAGTGGGGCAGGGTCTCACTGAAGCTTTCTTT	CASSPVGQGLTEAFF
NA	TRBV5-6	TRBJ1-2	14	once	TGTGCCAGCAGCTTGTATCCAGGATCCTATGGCTACACCTTC	CASSLYPGSYGYTF
NA	TRBV7-9	TRBJ1-1	14	NA	TGTGCCAGCAGCCGATACCCGGAGGAGGCTGAAGCTTTCTTT	CASSRYPEEAEAFF
NA	TRBV7-2	TRBJ1-1	14	few	TGTGCCAGCAGCTTAGGGTACAAGAACACTGAAGCTTTCTTT	CASSLGYKNTEAFF
TRBD2	TRBV5-4	TRBJ2-3	14	NA	TGTGCCAGCAGTTCGCGACTAGCGGCAGATACGCAGTATTTT	CASSSRLAADTQYF
TRBD1	TRBV19	TRBJ2-5	13	NA	TGTGCCAGTAGCGGGACAGGCGGGGAGACCCAGTACTTC	CASSGTGGETQYF
NA	TRBV29-1	TRBJ2-7	14	NA	TGCAGCGTTGTGGCCCCTGATTCTGTCTACGAGCAGTACTTC	CSVVAPDSVYEQYF
NA	TRBV9	TRBJ1-4	15	NA	TGTGCCAGCAATGGGGGGGATGGAGCTAATGAAAAACTGTTTTTT	CASNGGDGANEKLFF
TRBD1	TRBV6-1	TRBJ2-7	15	NA	TGTGCCAGCAGTGAAGCGGGGACAGCTCCTTACGAGCAGTACTTC	CASSEAGTAPYEQYF
NA	TRBV20-1	TRBJ2-6	16	NA	TGCAGTGCTAGTGGAGGCCCGACCTCTGGGGCCAACGTCCTGACTTTC	CSASGGPTSGANVLTF
NA	TRBV4-1	TRBJ2-1	14	NA	TGCGCCAGCAGCCAAGGGAGAGCGAGAAATGAGCAGTTCTTC	CASSQGRARNEQFF
TRBD2	TRBV30	TRBJ2-1	14	NA	TGTGCCTGCTCAGCGGGGGATGTATGGAATGAGCAGTTCTTC	CACSAGDVWNEQFF
TRBD1	TRBV10-1	TRBJ1-5	12	NA	TGCGCCAGCAGCCCCCGGGACAGGGACCAGCATTTT	CASSPRDRDQHF
NA	TRBV14	TRBJ2-1	14	NA	TGTGCCAGCAGTCAAAGGGGTTCGCTCAATGAGCAGTTCTTC	CASSQRGSLNEQFF
NA	TRBV11-2	TRBJ2-7	16	NA	TGTGCCAGCAGCTGGCCCTCAGGCCAGACGGGGTACGAGCAGTACTTC	CASSWPSGQTGYEQYF
NA	TRBV7-2	TRBJ1-5	16	NA	TGTGCCAGCAGCTTAGGGGTTGGGGCGCCCAATCAGCCCCAGCATTTT	CASSLGVGAPNQPQHF
TRBD2	TRBV28	TRBJ2-3	21	NA	TGTGCCAGCAGCCACCCAAGAGGAGGAGCGGGGGGGCTCGGGGACACAGATACGCAGTATTTT	CASSHPRGGAGGLGDTDTQYF
TRBD1	TRBV5-1	TRBJ2-7	15	NA	TGCGCCAGCAGCTTGTGGCAGGGGGACTCCTACGAGCAGTACTTC	CASSLWQGDSYEQYF
NA	TRBV6-6	TRBJ2-3	14	NA	TGTGCCAGCACCCAGATTCCTCAGACAGATACGCAGTATTTT	CASTQIPQTDTQYF
NA	TRBV5-5	TRBJ1-1	13	NA	TGTGCCAGCAGCTTGAAAGGGGTCACTGAAGCTTTCTTT	CASSLKGVTEAFF
NA	TRBV29-1	TRBJ2-3	14	NA	TGCAGCGTTCGGGCGGGGGCCGACACAGATACGCAGTATTTT	CSVRAGADTDTQYF
NA	TRBV7-2	TRBJ1-2	12	NA	TGTGCCAGCAGCCCCCAGGGGTATGGCTACACCTTC	CASSPQGYGYTF
TRBD1	TRBV7-9	TRBJ2-7	16	NA	TGTGCCAGCAGCTTGACGGGACAGGGGGCGCGCTACGAGCAGTACTTC	CASSLTGQGARYEQYF
TRBD2	TRBV19	TRBJ2-3	18	few	TGTGCCAGTAGCAACCCCGTTGGACTAGCGGGGAGCACAGATACGCAGTATTTT	CASSNPVGLAGSTDTQYF
TRBD2	TRBV4-1	TRBJ2-5	17	NA	TGCGCCAGCAGCCAAGAGGGGACTAGCGGGGGGGTTGAGACCCAGTACTTC	CASSQEGTSGGVETQYF